This T cell receptor (beta chain) was obtained from a study of blood T cell repertoires in COVID-19 (TCRdb year 2020). Turning to the overall study: Collaborator samples came from the United States, Italy and Spain and covered acute and convalescent phases of COVID-19. The dataset comprised deeply sampled blood TCRbeta repertoires from subjects exposed to, actively infected with, or recovered from COVID-19. Where HLA class I and class II types were available, the types were taken from metadata supplied by the sample provider, not from assay-based typing. The repertoires were released in a freely available public database meant as a resource for research on the immune response to SARS-CoV-2. The material from the prospective study consisted of cDNA or gDNA derived from T cells, B-cell-depleted T cells, or PBMCs. The samples were drawn from the first 160 participants of the ongoing ImmuneRACE study and from 950 to 1,500 subjects provided by 6 global collaborators. The sample metadata nearly always contained a de-identified subject ID, COVID-19 status, age in years and sex.

Participants in the prospective study were aged about 18 to 95 years, lived in over 20 United States geographic areas, and enrolled through a virtual design. In the prospective study, participants were assigned to cohorts based on the clinical history participants reported in a screening survey and a study questionnaire. Recovered participants in ImmuneRACE Cohort 3 were defined as having two consecutive negative NP/OP PCR tests, clearance from a healthcare professional, or resolution of symptoms. Each participant in the prospective study had whole blood, serum and a nasopharyngeal or oropharyngeal swab collected by mobile phlebotomists. Prospective study participants could optionally give additional blood draws and questionnaires over an approximately 2-month period. Before DNA extraction, prospective study blood samples were shipped either frozen or at room temperature. After removal of 4 bases from V and 0 bases from J, the junction retains 9 bases not matched to a gene. CDR1 is given as SGHTS and CDR2 as YDEGEE, both from the germline V gene. There are 17 amino acids in the CDR3, from cysteine to phenylalanine inclusive. CDR3 DNA is the only sequence kept; it has 51 bases, read in frame from the first base.

On this clone: Its cognate antigen has yet to be identified. The record has no base qualities; no much larger clone is one base away.

TCRbeta CDR3 regions were amplified from genomic DNA using the immunoSEQ Assay, a bias-controlled multiplex PCR. On the study's bioinformatics: The number of nucleated cells in each sample was estimated by amplification of reference gene primers within the assay. To quantify the absolute abundance of each unique TCRbeta CDR3 rearrangement, sequence reads were collapsed and filtered. For each sample, productive Simpson clonality was calculated by taking the square root of Simpson's diversity index across productive rearrangements. The clones in this table, taken by TCRdb from immuneACCESS, are in-frame only. Not every clone is retained; where verified, under half of the shortfall comes from an unresolved V gene, and the cause of the rest is unknown. V and J calls and clone size come straight from that table; D and trimming were deduced from the DNA. The sample table shows roughly 330,000 clones, and roughly nine tenths are seen once. Approximately 5.2% of the sample rests with the top ten.

General findings and caveats noted by the study authors: The quantity of clinical and demographic metadata differed by source and by participant and was supplied without curation.

The chain is encoded by TRBV5-8 joined to TRBJ2-7; TRBD1 lines up with 11 middle nucleotides. The sequenced sample was PBMCs or T cells enriched from blood (not recorded which). The TCR originated in a woman in her 30s who had recovered from COVID-19. In nucleotide form, the sequence is TGTGCCAGCAGCCCGGGACAGGGGGTACCCACCTCCTACGAGCAGTACTTC. Translated, this is CASSPGQGVPTSYEQYF. Here the CDR3 is joined to the reference TRBV5-8 and TRBJ2-7 genes, and the full variable domain is: EAGVTQSPTHLIKTRGQQATLRCSPISGHTSVYWYQQALGLGLQFLLWYDEGEERNRGNFPPRFSGRQFPNYSSELNVNALELEDSALYLCASSPGQGVPTSYEQYFGPGTRLTVT.